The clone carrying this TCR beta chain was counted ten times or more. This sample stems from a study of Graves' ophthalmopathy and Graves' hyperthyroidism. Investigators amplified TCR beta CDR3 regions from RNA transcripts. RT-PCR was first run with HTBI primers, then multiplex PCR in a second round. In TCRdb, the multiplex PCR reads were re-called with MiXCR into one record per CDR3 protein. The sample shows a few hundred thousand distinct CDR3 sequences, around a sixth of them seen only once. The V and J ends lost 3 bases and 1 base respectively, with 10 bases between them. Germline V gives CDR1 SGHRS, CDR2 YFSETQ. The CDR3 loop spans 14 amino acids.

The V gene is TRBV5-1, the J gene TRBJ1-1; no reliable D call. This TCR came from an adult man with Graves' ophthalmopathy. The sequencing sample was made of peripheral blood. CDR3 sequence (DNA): TGCGCCAGCAGCTCCCGGCCGGAGAACACTGAAGCTTTCTTT. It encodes CASSSRPENTEAFF.